Given below is one T cell receptor (beta chain) in context. This record belongs to a study of T cell changes during pregnancy in multiple sclerosis. This table comes from immunoSEQ multiplex PCR, and its TCRdb copy is limited to in-frame clones, with some not included. The table has over 35,000 clones, about nine tenths seen once. Germline V gene sequence: CDR1 LNHNV, CDR2 YYDKDF (reference sequence). CDR3 length equals 15 residues. The J segment lost 4 bases and the V segment lost 3 bases, leaving 9 bases of the junction unmatched. The source material was CD4+ T cells from peripheral blood mononuclear cells, sampled in the third trimester of pregnancy. This receptor was obtained from a female donor with multiple sclerosis, enrolled in a pregnancy study. This chain links TRBV15 with TRBJ2-7, with 7 positions matching TRBD2. The chain's CDR3 is CATSSPPDGRYEQYF. CDR3 sequence (DNA): TGTGCCACCAGCAGCCCCCCGGACGGGAGGTACGAGCAGTACTTC.